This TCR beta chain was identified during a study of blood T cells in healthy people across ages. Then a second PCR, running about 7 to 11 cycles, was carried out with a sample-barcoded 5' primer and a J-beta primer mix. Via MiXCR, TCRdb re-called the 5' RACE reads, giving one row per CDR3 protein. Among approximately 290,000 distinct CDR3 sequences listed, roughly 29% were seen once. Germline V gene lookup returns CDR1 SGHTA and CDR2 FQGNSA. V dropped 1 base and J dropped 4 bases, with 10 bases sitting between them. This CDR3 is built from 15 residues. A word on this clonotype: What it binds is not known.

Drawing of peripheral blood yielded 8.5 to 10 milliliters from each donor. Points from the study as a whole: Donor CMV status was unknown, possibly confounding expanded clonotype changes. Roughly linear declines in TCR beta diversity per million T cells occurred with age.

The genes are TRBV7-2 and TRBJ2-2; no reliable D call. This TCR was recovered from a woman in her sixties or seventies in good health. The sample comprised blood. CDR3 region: CASSLVTDLTGELFF. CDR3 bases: TGTGCCAGCAGCTTAGTTACAGATCTCACCGGGGAGCTGTTTTTT.